The clone carrying this TCR beta chain turned up a few times. The antigen is undetermined. Libraries were made from TCR beta cDNA, and they carried unique molecular identifiers. T cells numbering roughly 0.9 to 10 million yielded cDNA molecules that totaled about 500,000. TCRdb re-derived calls from the PCR reads in MiXCR, one entry per CDR3 protein. In the table there are some 700,000 distinct CDR3 sequences, 59% of which are singletons. Germline assignment: CDR1 MRHNA and CDR2 SNTAGT. After removal of 1 base from V and 7 bases from J, the junction contained 2 bases not matched to a gene. The CDR3 covers 14 residues. This specimen comes from a study of post-analysis software for immune sequencing data. Looking at the study overall: Patients with relapsing-remitting, secondary progressive and progressive-relapsing multiple sclerosis courses were all represented.

Whole-study findings and limits: Among several TRBV segments more frequent in patients than controls were TRBV5-6, TRBV5-1 and TRBV20-1. Diversity measured as normalized Chao1 was significantly lower in multiple sclerosis patients than in controls. F measure showed strong co-clustering of same-batch samples.

This chain links TRBV6-4 with TRBJ2-1; 9 bases are shared with TRBD2. Input material: blood. The sequence was obtained from a girl aged 2 to 9 with multiple sclerosis. CDR3 sequence: CASSDLAGANEQFF. CDR3 bases: TGTGCCAGCAGTGACTTAGCGGGGGCAAATGAGCAGTTCTTC.